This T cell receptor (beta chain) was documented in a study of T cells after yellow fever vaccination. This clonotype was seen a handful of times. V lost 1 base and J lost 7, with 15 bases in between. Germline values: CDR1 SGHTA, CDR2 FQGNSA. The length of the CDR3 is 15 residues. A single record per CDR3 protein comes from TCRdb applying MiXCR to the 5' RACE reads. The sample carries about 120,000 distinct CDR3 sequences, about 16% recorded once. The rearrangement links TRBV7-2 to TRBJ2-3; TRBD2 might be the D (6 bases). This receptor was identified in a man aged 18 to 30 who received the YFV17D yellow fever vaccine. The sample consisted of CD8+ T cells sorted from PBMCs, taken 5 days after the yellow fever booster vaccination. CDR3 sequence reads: CASSLGASDGYTQYF. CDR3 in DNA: TGTGCCAGCAGCTTAGGGGCTAGCGACGGGTATACGCAGTATTTT.